Sequencing of this T cell receptor beta chain was carried out in a study of cytomegalovirus exposure and HLA in healthy donors. Germline V gene sequence: CDR1 SEHNR, CDR2 FQNEAQ (reference sequence). This CDR3 spans 16 amino acids. V was trimmed by 5 bases and J by 0 bases, leaving 14 bases between them. PCR used 60 Vbeta primers and 13 Jbeta primers. Sequencing used immunoSEQ multiplex PCR; TCRdb keeps in-frame clones, though not all of them. Counted here are 150,000 to 200,000 clones, around four fifths occurring once; the ten biggest clones make up roughly 2%. The clonotype originates from a female donor in good health and CMV-seronegative. V usage is TRBV7-9 and J usage is TRBJ2-1; tentatively, D is TRBD2 (5 bases). The sequenced material came from PBMCs. CDR3 region: CASSLSLASSYNEQFF. The CDR3 region has the DNA TGTGCCAGCAGCCTTTCTCTAGCTTCCTCCTACAATGAGCAGTTCTTC.